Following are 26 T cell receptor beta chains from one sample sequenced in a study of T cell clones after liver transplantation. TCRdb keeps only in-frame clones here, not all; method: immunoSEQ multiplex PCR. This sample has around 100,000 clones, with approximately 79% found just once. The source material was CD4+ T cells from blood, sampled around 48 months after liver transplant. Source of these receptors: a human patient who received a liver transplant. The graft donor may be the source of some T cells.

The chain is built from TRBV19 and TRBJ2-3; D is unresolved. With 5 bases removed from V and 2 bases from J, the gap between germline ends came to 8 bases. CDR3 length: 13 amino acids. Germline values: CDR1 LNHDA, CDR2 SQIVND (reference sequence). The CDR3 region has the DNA TGTGCCAGTAGTTATACTCTCACAGATACGCAGTATTTT. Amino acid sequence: CASSYTLTDTQYF.

This CDR3 is CASSLGSVGGTRTQYF. CDR3 nucleotide sequence: TGTGCCAGCAGTTTGGGTAGCGTGGGTGGGACTCGTACGCAGTATTTT. J is TRBJ2-3 and V is TRBV27; weak D call: TRBD2 (6 bases). CDR1 is MNHEY and CDR2 is SMNVEV in the germline V gene (reference sequence). CDR3 size: 16 residues. V lost 3 bases, J lost 8 bases, and 21 bases lay in between.

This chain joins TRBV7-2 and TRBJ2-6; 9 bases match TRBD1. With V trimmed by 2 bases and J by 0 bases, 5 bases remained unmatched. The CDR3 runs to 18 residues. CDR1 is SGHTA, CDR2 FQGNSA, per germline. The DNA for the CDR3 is TGTGCCAGCAGCTTAAGACAGGGGGGAAACTCTGGGGCCAACGTCCTGACTTTC. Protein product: CASSLRQGGNSGANVLTF.

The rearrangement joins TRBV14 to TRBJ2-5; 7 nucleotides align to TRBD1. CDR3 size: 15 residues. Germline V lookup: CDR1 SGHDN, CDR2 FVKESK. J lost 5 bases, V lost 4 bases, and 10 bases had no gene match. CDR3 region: CASSPFVGGLETQYF. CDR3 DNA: TGTGCCAGCAGCCCCTTTGTAGGGGGCCTGGAGACCCAGTACTTC.

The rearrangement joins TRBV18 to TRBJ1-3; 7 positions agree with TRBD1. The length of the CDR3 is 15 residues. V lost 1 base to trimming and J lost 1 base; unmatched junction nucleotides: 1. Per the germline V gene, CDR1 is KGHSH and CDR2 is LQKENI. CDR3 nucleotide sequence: TGTGCCAGCTCACCACAGGGACAGTCTGGAAACACCATATATTTT. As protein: CASSPQGQSGNTIYF.

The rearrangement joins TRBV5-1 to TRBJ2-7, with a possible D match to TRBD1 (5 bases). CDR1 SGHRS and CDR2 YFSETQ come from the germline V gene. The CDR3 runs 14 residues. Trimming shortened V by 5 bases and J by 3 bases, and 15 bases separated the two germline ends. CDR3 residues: CASSDSTIIYEQYF. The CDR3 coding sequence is TGCGCCAGCAGTGACAGTACTATCATCTACGAGCAGTACTTC.

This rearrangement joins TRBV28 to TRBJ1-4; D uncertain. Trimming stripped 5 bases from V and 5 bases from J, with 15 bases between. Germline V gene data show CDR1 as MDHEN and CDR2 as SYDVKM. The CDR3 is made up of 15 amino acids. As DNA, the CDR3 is TGTGCCAGCAGTCGAAACCGGGTCCCGAATGAAAAACTGTTTTTT. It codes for CASSRNRVPNEKLFF.

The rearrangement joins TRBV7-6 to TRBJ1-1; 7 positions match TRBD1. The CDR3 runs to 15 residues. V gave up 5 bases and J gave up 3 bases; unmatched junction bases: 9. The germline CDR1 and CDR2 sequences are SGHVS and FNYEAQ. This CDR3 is CASSRNRGTDTEAFF. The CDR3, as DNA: TGTGCCAGCAGCCGGAACAGGGGTACGGACACTGAAGCTTTCTTT.

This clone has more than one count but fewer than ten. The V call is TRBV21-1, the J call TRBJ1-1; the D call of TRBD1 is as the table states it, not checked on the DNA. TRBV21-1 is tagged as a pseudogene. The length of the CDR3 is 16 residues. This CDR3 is CASSPTARSMNTEAFF. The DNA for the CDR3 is TGTGCCAGCAGCCCTACAGCCAGGTCCATGAACACTGAAGCTTTCTTT.

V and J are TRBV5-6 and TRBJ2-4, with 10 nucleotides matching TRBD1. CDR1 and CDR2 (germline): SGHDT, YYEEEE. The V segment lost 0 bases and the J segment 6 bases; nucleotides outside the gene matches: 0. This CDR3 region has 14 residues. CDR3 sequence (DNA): TGTGCCAGCAGCTTGGGGACAGGGGGAAACATTCAGTACTTC. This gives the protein CASSLGTGGNIQYF. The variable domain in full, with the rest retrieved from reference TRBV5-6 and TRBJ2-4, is DAGVTQSPTHLIKTRGQQVTLRCSPKSGHDTVSWYQQALGQGPQFIFQYYEEEERQRGNFPDRFSGHQFPNYSSELNVNALLLGDSALYLCASSLGTGGNIQYFGAGTRLSVL.

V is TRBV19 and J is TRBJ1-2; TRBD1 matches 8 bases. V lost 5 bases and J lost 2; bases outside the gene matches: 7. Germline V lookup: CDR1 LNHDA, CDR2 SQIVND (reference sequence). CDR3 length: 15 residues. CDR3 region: CASSSDRGQNYGYTF. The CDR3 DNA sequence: TGTGCCAGTAGTTCCGACAGGGGACAAAACTATGGCTACACCTTC.

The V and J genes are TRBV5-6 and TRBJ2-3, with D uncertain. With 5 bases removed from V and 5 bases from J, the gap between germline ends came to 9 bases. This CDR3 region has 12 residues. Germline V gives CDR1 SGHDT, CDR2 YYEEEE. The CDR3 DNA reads TGTGCCAGCAGTTGGGTCGGAGATACGCAGTATTTT. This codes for CASSWVGDTQYF.

CDR3 in DNA: TGCAGTGCCCCGAAGGAAAATGAGCAGTTCTTC. Protein: CSAPKENEQFF. This chain joins TRBV20-1 and TRBJ2-1, with D unresolved. V was trimmed by 6 bases and J by 7 bases, leaving 10 bases between them. The length of the CDR3 is 11 residues. Germline CDR1 is DFQATT and CDR2 is SNEGSKA (reference sequence).

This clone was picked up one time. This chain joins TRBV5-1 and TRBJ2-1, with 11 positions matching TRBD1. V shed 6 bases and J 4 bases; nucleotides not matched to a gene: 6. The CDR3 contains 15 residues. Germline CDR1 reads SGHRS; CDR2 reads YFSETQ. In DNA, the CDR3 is TGCGCCAGCACCCTGGGGACAGGGGGATACAATGAGCAGTTCTTC. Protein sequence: CASTLGTGGYNEQFF.

The CDR3: CASSVGQGSYNEQFF. The CDR3 DNA reads TGTGCCAGCAGTGTAGGGCAGGGATCCTACAATGAGCAGTTCTTC. This chain uses TRBV6-1 with TRBJ2-1; D might be TRBD1 (5 bases). Germline-derived CDR1 and CDR2 are MNHNS and SASEGT. CDR3 length: 15 residues. V was cut by 4 bases and J by 1 base, with 11 bases left in between.

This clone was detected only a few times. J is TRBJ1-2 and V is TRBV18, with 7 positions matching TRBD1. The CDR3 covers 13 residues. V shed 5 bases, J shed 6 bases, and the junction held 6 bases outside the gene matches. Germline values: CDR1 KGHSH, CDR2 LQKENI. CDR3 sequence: CASSETGPNGYTF. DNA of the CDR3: TGTGCCAGCTCAGAGACAGGGCCAAATGGCTACACCTTC.

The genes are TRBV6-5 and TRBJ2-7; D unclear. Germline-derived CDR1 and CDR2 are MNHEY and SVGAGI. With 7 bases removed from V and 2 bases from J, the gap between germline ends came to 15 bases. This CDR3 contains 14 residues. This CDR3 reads CASKLDPSPYEQYF. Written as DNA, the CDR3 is TGTGCCAGCAAACTCGACCCGAGCCCCTACGAGCAGTACTTC.

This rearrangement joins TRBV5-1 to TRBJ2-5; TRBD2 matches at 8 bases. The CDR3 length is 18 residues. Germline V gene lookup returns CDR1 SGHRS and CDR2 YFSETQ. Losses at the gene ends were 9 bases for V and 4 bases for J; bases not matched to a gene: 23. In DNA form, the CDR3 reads TGCGCCAACCGGCCCAAAGCGGGAGCGCTCTTGTTGGGAGAGACCCAGTACTTC. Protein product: CANRPKAGALLLGETQYF.

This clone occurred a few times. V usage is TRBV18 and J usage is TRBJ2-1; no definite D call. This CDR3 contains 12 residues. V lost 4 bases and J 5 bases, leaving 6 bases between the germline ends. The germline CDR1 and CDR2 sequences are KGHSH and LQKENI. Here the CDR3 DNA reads TGTGCCAGCTCACTAGAGCACAATGAGCAGTTCTTC. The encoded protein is CASSLEHNEQFF.

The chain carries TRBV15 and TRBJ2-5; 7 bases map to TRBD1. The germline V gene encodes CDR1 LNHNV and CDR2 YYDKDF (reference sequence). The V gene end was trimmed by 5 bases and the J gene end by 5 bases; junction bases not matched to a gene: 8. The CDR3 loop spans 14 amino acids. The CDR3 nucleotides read TGTGCCACCAGCCTACAGACAGGGCGGGAGACCCAGTACTTC. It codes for CATSLQTGRETQYF.

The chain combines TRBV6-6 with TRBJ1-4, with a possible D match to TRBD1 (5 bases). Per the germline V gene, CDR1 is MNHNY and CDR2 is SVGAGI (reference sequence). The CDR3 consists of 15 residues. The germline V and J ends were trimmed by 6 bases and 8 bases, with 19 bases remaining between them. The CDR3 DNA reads TGTGCCAGCAGCGGGGGTCAGGTACAATCGGAAAAACTGTTTTTT. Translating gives CASSGGQVQSEKLFF.

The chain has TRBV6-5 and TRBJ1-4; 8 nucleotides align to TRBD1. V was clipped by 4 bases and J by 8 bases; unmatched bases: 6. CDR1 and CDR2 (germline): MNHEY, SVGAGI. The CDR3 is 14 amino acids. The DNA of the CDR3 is TGTGCCAGCAGTTCCCAGGGGGCCGACGAAAAACTGTTTTTT. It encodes CASSSQGADEKLFF.

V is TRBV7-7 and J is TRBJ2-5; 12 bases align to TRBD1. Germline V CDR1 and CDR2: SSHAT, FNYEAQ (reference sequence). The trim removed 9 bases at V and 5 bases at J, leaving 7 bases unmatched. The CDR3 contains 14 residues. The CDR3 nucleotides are TGTGCCAGTAAGGGACAGGGGGCCGTCGAGACCCAGTACTTC. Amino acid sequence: CASKGQGAVETQYF.

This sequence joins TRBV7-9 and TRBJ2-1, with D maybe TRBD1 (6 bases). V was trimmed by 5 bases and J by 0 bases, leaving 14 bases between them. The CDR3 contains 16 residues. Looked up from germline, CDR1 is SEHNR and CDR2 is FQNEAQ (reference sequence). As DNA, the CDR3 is TGTGCCAGCAGCGGAGGACAGCTGCGCTCCTACAATGAGCAGTTCTTC. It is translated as CASSGGQLRSYNEQFF.

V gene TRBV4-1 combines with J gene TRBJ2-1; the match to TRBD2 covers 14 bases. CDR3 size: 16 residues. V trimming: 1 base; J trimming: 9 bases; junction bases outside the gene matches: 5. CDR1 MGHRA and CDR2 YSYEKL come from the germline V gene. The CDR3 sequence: CASSQAGLAGGVEQFF. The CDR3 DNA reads TGCGCCAGCAGCCAAGCCGGACTAGCGGGGGGCGTTGAGCAGTTCTTC.

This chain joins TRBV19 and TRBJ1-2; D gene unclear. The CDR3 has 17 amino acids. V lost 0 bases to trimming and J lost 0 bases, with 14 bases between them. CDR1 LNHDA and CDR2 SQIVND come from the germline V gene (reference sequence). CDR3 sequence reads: CASSIERTAIPNYGYTF. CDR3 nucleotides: TGTGCCAGTAGTATAGAACGAACAGCCATCCCTAACTATGGCTACACCTTC.